Detailed here is one T cell receptor beta chain. No antigen is known for it. The data originate from a study of tumor-infiltrating lymphocytes in primary liver carcinoma. Study in general: The cohort consisted of patients whose primary liver carcinoma was surgically resected. Staging placed the tumors at T1-T3 N0M0, and they measured about 4.2 to 10 cm across.

Making TCR beta cDNA involved around 500 ng total RNA and a constant-region primer. It was through three nested multiplex PCR rounds of slightly modified ARM-PCR that TCR beta libraries arose. The first two PCR rounds used TRBV1-TRBV30 forward primers with a C-beta reverse primer, nine to eleven cycles each. TCRdb analysed the multiplex PCR reads with MiXCR anew, one entry per CDR3 protein. The table has around 170,000 distinct CDR3 sequences, about 55% seen once; the top ten hold approximately 68%. They got blood RNA out of unsorted whole blood and also pulled out germline DNA. Trimming pared 5 bases from V and 9 bases from J, leaving 21 bases between. This CDR3 comprises 15 residues. Study-wide points: Blood had a significantly lower top-250-clone fraction than tumors did (p = 0.039).

Sequencing used peripheral blood. The rearrangement links TRBV12-3 or TRBV12-4 to TRBJ2-3; D possibly corresponds to TRBD2 (7 bases). This receptor was obtained from a man aged 35 to 55 with primary liver carcinoma and hepatitis B virus infection. The CDR3 region has the DNA TGTGCCAGCAGTCCCACGGGGGGCCAGGGAAAAACGCAGTATTTT. Its translation: CASSPTGGQGKTQYF.